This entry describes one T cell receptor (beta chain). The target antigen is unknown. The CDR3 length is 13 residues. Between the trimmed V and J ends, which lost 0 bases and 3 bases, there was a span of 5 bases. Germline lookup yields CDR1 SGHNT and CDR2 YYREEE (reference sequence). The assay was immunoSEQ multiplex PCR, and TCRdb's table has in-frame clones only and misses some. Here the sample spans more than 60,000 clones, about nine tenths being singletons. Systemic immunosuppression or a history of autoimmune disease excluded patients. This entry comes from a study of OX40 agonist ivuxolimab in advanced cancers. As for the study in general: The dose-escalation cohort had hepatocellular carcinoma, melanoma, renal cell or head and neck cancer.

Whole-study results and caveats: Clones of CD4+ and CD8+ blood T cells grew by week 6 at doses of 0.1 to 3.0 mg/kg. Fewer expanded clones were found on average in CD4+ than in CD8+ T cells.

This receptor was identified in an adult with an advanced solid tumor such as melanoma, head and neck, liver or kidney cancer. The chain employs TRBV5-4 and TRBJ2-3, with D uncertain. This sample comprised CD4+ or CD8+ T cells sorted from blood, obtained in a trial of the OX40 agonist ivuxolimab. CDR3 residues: CASSLEETDTQYF. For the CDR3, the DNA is TGTGCCAGCAGCTTGGAAGAGACAGATACGCAGTATTTT. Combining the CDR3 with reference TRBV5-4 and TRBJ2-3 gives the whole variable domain ETGVTQSPTHLIKTRGQQVTLRCSSQSGHNTVSWYQQALGQGPQFIFQYYREEENGRGNFPPRFSGLQFPNYSSELNVNALELDDSALYLCASSLEETDTQYFGPGTRLTVL.